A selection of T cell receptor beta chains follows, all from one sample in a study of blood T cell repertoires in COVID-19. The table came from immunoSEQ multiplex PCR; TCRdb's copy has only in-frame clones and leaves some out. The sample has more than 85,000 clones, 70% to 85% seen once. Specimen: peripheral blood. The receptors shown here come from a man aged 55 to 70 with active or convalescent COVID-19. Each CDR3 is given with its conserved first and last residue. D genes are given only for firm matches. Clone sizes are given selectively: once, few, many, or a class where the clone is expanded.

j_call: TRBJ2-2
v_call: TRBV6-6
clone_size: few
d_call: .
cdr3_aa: CASSRWSSNTGELFF
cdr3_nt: TGTGCCAGCTCCCGATGGAGCAGTAACACCGGGGAGCTGTTTTTT

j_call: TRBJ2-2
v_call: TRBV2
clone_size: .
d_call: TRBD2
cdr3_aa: CASSVPSGREAGELFF
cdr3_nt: TGTGCCAGCAGTGTGCCTAGCGGGAGGGAGGCCGGGGAGCTGTTTTTT

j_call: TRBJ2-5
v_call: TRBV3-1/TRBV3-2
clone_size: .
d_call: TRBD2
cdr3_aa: CASSQGRTSYRETQYF
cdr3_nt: TGTGCCAGCAGCCAAGGCAGGACTAGCTATCGAGAGACCCAGTACTTC

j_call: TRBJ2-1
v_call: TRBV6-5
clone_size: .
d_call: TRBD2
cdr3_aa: CASRGLADAYNEQFF
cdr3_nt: TGTGCCAGCCGGGGACTAGCCGACGCCTACAATGAGCAGTTCTTC

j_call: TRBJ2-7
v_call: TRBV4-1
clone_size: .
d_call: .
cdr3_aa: CASSLDRKAYEQYF
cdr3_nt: TGCGCCAGCAGCCTAGACAGAAAAGCCTACGAGCAGTACTTC

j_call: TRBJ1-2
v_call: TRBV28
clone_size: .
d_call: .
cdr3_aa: CASSPVTESYGYTF
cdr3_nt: TGTGCCAGCAGTCCTGTGACAGAGAGCTATGGCTACACCTTC

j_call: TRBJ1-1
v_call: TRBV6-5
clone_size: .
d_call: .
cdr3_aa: CASSAIAGNTEAFF
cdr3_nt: TGTGCCAGCAGCGCAATCGCAGGGAACACTGAAGCTTTCTTT

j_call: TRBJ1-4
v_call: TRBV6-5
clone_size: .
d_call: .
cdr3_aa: CASSYSRRFNEKLFF
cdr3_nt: TGTGCCAGCAGTTATTCACGGAGATTTAATGAAAAACTGTTTTTT

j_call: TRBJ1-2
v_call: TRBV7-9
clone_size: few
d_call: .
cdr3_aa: CASSPVGARGYTF
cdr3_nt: TGTGCCAGCAGTCCCGTGGGGGCGCGGGGCTACACCTTC

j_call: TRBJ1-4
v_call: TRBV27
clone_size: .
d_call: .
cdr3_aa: CASSPGQLVGKLFF
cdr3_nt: TGTGCCAGCAGTCCGGGACAACTTGTCGGAAAACTGTTTTTT

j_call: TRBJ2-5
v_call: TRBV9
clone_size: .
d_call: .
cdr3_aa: CASSVGIGVGTRAQYF
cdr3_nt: TGTGCCAGCAGCGTAGGAATAGGGGTCGGCACCCGGGCCCAGTACTTC

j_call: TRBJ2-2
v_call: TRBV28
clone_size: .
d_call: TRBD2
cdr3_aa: CASSLYGAGASGELFF
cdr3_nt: TGTGCCAGCAGTTTATACGGCGCGGGAGCATCCGGGGAGCTGTTTTTT

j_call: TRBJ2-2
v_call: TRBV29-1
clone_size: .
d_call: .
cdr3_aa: CSVRTGNTGELFF
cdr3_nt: TGCAGCGTGAGGACTGGGAACACCGGGGAGCTGTTTTTT